Sequencing of this TCR beta chain was carried out in a study of blood T cells in healthy people across ages. Study findings and constraints: Donor CMV status was unknown, possibly confounding expanded clonotype changes.

The authors ran a second PCR of about 7 to 11 cycles using a sample-barcoded 5' primer and a J-beta primer mix. One entry per CDR3 protein, called by TCRdb with MiXCR from the 5' RACE reads. Seen here are around 900,000 distinct CDR3 sequences, 51% observed once, and the top ten hold 20% to 25%. This clonotype was observed a few times. Its antigen is unidentified. The CDR3 totals 17 residues. Germline V gives CDR1 LGHNA, CDR2 YSLEER. The V end was cut by 1 base, the J end by 1 base, with 16 bases between. The TCR comes from a woman aged 55-75 years in good health. This chain connects TRBV4-3 to TRBJ1-2; TRBD1 is a possible D gene (5 bases). Source material: blood. The DNA of the CDR3 is TGCGCCAGCAGCCAAGTGGGCTCGGGACCGAGTAACTATGGCTACACCTTC. Encoded protein: CASSQVGSGPSNYGYTF.